This T cell receptor beta chain was retrieved from a study of OX40 agonist ivuxolimab in advanced cancers. Study summary: Each dose-escalation patient presented with hepatocellular carcinoma, melanoma, renal cell or head and neck cancer. Three partial responders included one hepatocellular carcinoma patient and two cutaneous melanoma patients. General study results and limits: Partial responders dosed at 0.1-3.0 mg/kg displayed clonal expansion ranking among the lowest. Normalized T-cell clonal expansion was also low in a subset of nonresponders.

Between the trimmed V and J ends, which lost 3 bases and 8 bases, there was a span of 13 bases. This CDR3 comprises 13 residues. Per germline, CDR1 WSHSY and CDR2 SAAADI. The protocol was immunoSEQ multiplex PCR, while the TCRdb copy is restricted to in-frame clones and leaves out a portion. Of roughly 97,000 clones detected, roughly 89% appear once; the ten largest clones hold 0.79%. This clone was recorded only once. As yet, its antigen is unknown. This chain uses TRBV10-2 with TRBJ1-2; no clear D gene. The TCR was taken from an adult with an advanced solid tumor such as melanoma, head and neck, liver or kidney cancer. The sample in question was CD4+ or CD8+ T cells sorted from blood, obtained in a trial of the OX40 agonist ivuxolimab. CDR3 bases: TGCGCCAGCAGTGATACCCCGAGGGAGGGCTACACCTTC. This translates into CASSDTPREGYTF.